This T cell receptor (beta chain) was sequenced for a study of blood T cell repertoires in COVID-19. The table came from immunoSEQ multiplex PCR; TCRdb's copy has only in-frame clones and leaves some out. The repertoire has some 180,000 clones, more than 70% of them found once; the top ten carry approximately 2%. The CDR3 has 13 amino acids. J lost 4 bases, V lost 4 bases, and 3 bases had no gene match. CDR1 and CDR2 (germline): SGHDT, YYEEEE. The TCR comes from a man in his fifties or sixties who had recovered from COVID-19. The J gene is TRBJ2-7, the V gene TRBV5-6, with TRBD1 identical over 9 bases. The sequencing input was peripheral blood. DNA of the CDR3: TGTGCCAGCAGCGCCGGACAGGGGTACGAGCAGTACTTC. Its translation: CASSAGQGYEQYF.